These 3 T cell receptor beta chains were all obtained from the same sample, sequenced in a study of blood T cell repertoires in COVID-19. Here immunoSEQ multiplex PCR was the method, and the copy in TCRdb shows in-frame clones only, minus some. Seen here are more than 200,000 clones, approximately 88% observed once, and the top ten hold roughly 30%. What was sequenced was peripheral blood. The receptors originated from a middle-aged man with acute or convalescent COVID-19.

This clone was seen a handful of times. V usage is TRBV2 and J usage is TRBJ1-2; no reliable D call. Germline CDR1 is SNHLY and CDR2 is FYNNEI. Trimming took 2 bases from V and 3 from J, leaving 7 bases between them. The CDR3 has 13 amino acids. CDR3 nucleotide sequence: TGTGCCAGCAGTGAAATGGGAGACTATGGCTACACCTTC. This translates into CASSEMGDYGYTF.

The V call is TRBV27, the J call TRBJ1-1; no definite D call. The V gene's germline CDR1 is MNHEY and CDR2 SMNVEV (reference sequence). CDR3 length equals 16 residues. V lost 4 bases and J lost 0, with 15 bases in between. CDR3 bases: TGTGCCAGCAGTTGGTCCGTGGCAGTCATGAACACTGAAGCTTTCTTT. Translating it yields CASSWSVAVMNTEAFF.

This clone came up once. CDR3 sequence (DNA): TGTGCCAGCAGCCGATCCCCAGGGTTGGTAAATGAGCAGTTCTTC. This encodes CASSRSPGLVNEQFF. This chain uses TRBV11-2 with TRBJ2-1, with TRBD1 as a possible D gene (5 bases). The CDR3 consists of 15 residues. Germline lookup yields CDR1 SGHAT and CDR2 FQNNGV. The V and J ends lost 5 bases and 7 bases respectively, with 18 bases between them.